These T cell receptor beta chains were read from a single sample in a study of beta chain features in type 1 diabetes. Sequenced by immunoSEQ multiplex PCR; TCRdb stores in-frame clones only, minus some. The table records about 930,000 clones, 17% of them present only once. Material for sequencing was naive CD4+ T cells from blood. These receptors were obtained from a woman aged 18-35 years in good health. Each CDR3 is given with its conserved first and last residue. The D gene is left open where the match is weak. Size tells how often a clone was seen (once, few, many) or the class of an expanded clone, and some rows leave it out.

cdr3_aa: CASSLGLANEQFF
v_call: TRBV11-2
clone_size: -
d_call: -
j_call: TRBJ2-1

cdr3_aa: CASSKGLAGFNEQYF
v_call: TRBV11-2
clone_size: few
d_call: TRBD2
j_call: TRBJ2-7

cdr3_aa: CASSPAFNRGLSYEQYF
v_call: TRBV4-2
clone_size: few
d_call: TRBD1
j_call: TRBJ2-7

cdr3_aa: CASSLAELGRTGDTQYF
v_call: TRBV5-6
clone_size: few
d_call: -
j_call: TRBJ2-3

cdr3_aa: CSVVGQGSSYEQYF
v_call: TRBV29-1
clone_size: -
d_call: TRBD1
j_call: -

cdr3_aa: CASGLTSTDTQYF
v_call: TRBV12-5
clone_size: -
d_call: -
j_call: TRBJ2-3

cdr3_aa: CASSLDGGTGVGDTQYF
v_call: TRBV11-3
clone_size: few
d_call: TRBD1
j_call: TRBJ2-3

cdr3_aa: CASSVGGAKETQYF
v_call: TRBV9
clone_size: few
d_call: -
j_call: TRBJ2-5

cdr3_aa: CATSNGVDYNEQFF
v_call: TRBV15
clone_size: -
d_call: -
j_call: TRBJ2-1

cdr3_aa: CASSLGREVIDTQYF
v_call: TRBV5-1
clone_size: -
d_call: TRBD2
j_call: TRBJ2-3

cdr3_aa: CASSIDPTGSSGANVLTF
v_call: TRBV19
clone_size: -
d_call: -
j_call: TRBJ2-6

cdr3_aa: CASSSPWEPQHF
v_call: TRBV28
clone_size: few
d_call: -
j_call: TRBJ1-5

cdr3_aa: CASSSDGIFDDYGYTF
v_call: TRBV28
clone_size: -
d_call: -
j_call: TRBJ1-2

cdr3_aa: CATSRDRGGEQFF
v_call: TRBV15
clone_size: -
d_call: -
j_call: TRBJ2-1

cdr3_aa: CASRIRATNEKLFF
v_call: TRBV6-6
clone_size: few
d_call: -
j_call: TRBJ1-4

cdr3_aa: CSVRRGVGIDEQFF
v_call: TRBV29-1
clone_size: -
d_call: TRBD2
j_call: TRBJ2-1

cdr3_aa: CASSYDGTVNTGELFF
v_call: TRBV6-6
clone_size: -
d_call: TRBD1
j_call: TRBJ2-2

cdr3_aa: CASSPPSQRNYYGYTF
v_call: TRBV18
clone_size: few
d_call: -
j_call: TRBJ1-2

cdr3_aa: CASRSWIGVNTEAFF
v_call: TRBV13
clone_size: few
d_call: -
j_call: TRBJ1-1

cdr3_aa: CASSLAVGQVETQYF
v_call: TRBV5-1
clone_size: -
d_call: -
j_call: TRBJ2-5

cdr3_aa: CASGQNEKLFF
v_call: TRBV9
clone_size: -
d_call: -
j_call: TRBJ1-4

cdr3_aa: CASSSLAGVHNEQFF
v_call: TRBV7-6
clone_size: few
d_call: TRBD2
j_call: TRBJ2-1

cdr3_aa: CATSLGGTYEQYF
v_call: TRBV10-3
clone_size: few
d_call: TRBD2
j_call: TRBJ2-7

cdr3_aa: CATSRTGLYGYTF
v_call: TRBV15
clone_size: few
d_call: TRBD1
j_call: TRBJ1-2

cdr3_aa: CASSLRRDFGNNEQFF
v_call: TRBV18
clone_size: -
d_call: -
j_call: TRBJ2-1

cdr3_aa: CASSGNGVPLKFF
v_call: TRBV5-4
clone_size: -
d_call: -
j_call: TRBJ2-1

cdr3_aa: CASSLGRDSSTDTQYF
v_call: TRBV5-1
clone_size: few
d_call: TRBD1
j_call: TRBJ2-3

cdr3_aa: CASSLVGGANYGYTF
v_call: TRBV7-2
clone_size: few
d_call: -
j_call: TRBJ1-2

cdr3_aa: CASSLGPSGRNEQFF
v_call: TRBV7-8
clone_size: -
d_call: TRBD2
j_call: TRBJ2-1

cdr3_aa: CASSQHRDSPYTGELFF
v_call: TRBV4-3
clone_size: -
d_call: TRBD1
j_call: TRBJ2-2

cdr3_aa: CASSARTPRGELFF
v_call: TRBV6-1
clone_size: -
d_call: -
j_call: TRBJ1-4

cdr3_aa: CASSGITEAFF
v_call: TRBV5-6
clone_size: -
d_call: -
j_call: TRBJ1-1

cdr3_aa: CASSSGANVLTF
v_call: TRBV18
clone_size: few
d_call: -
j_call: TRBJ2-6

cdr3_aa: CASSARTSGRPANTGELFF
v_call: TRBV2
clone_size: few
d_call: TRBD2
j_call: TRBJ2-2

cdr3_aa: CASRASGRIADTQYF
v_call: TRBV5-1
clone_size: -
d_call: TRBD2
j_call: TRBJ2-3

cdr3_aa: CASSQRPGPSYGYTF
v_call: TRBV4-3
clone_size: -
d_call: -
j_call: TRBJ1-2

cdr3_aa: CASSQEGVGRTDTQYF
v_call: TRBV4-3
clone_size: few
d_call: -
j_call: TRBJ2-3

cdr3_aa: CAISDVGMALTQYF
v_call: TRBV10-3
clone_size: -
d_call: -
j_call: TRBJ2-3

cdr3_aa: CASSPLAVQETQYF
v_call: TRBV7-9
clone_size: few
d_call: TRBD2
j_call: TRBJ2-5

cdr3_aa: CASSGGRYNYGYTF
v_call: TRBV2
clone_size: -
d_call: TRBD1
j_call: TRBJ1-2

cdr3_aa: CASSQQPDKGYEQYF
v_call: TRBV4-3
clone_size: -
d_call: -
j_call: TRBJ2-7

cdr3_aa: CSGTGTGGISYNEQFF
v_call: TRBV29-1
clone_size: few
d_call: TRBD1
j_call: TRBJ2-1

cdr3_aa: CASSFLLAGAKFF
v_call: TRBV27
clone_size: -
d_call: TRBD2
j_call: TRBJ2-1

cdr3_aa: CASSPRLAGDWDTQYF
v_call: TRBV5-8
clone_size: few
d_call: TRBD2
j_call: TRBJ2-3

cdr3_aa: CASSTGTRILELFF
v_call: TRBV7-2
clone_size: -
d_call: TRBD2
j_call: TRBJ2-2